This T cell receptor (beta chain) was profiled in a study of CD8 T cells in ankylosing spondylitis. Findings and caveats of the study: A TCR beta motif of several highly homologous variants seemed to mark ankylosing spondylitis blood.

This clonotype has a handful of counts. What it recognizes is unknown. The V gene end was trimmed by 5 bases and the J gene end by 9 bases; junction bases not matched to a gene: 5. This CDR3 is built from 12 residues. Per germline, CDR1 ENHRY and CDR2 SYGVKD. Quantitative 5'-RACE with molecular barcodes was used to make the TCR beta libraries. TCRdb fed the 5' RACE reads into MiXCR, producing one record per CDR3 protein. Of about 540,000 distinct CDR3 sequences in the sample, about 13% were seen once. The chain couples TRBV10-3 to TRBJ1-2; 8 nucleotides align to TRBD1. This TCR derives from a male donor with ankylosing spondylitis. The sample comprised blood, either unsorted or a sorted T cell fraction (not recorded which). The chain's CDR3 is CAISTGGIRYTF. DNA for the CDR3: TGTGCCATCAGTACAGGGGGTATCCGCTACACCTTC.